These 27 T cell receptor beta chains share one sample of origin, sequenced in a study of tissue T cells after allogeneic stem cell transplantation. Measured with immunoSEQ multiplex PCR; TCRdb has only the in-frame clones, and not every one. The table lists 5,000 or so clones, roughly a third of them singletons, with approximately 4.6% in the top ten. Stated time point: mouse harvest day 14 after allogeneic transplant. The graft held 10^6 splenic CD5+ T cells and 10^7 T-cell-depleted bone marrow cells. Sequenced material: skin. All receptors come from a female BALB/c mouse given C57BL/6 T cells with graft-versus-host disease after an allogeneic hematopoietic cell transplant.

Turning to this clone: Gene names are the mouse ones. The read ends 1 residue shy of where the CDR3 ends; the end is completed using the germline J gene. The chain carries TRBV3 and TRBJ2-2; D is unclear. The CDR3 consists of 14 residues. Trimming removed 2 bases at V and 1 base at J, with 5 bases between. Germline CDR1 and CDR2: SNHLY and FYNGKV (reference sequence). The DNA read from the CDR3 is TGTGCCAGCAGCTTAACAGAAAACACCGGGCAGCTCTAC. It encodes CASSLTENTGQLY. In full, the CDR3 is CASSLTENTGQLYF.

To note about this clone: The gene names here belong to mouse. The CDR3 loop reads CASSSDWGGAGQLYF. The DNA read from the CDR3 is TGTGCCAGCAGCTCGGACTGGGGGGGCGCCGGGCAGCTCTAC. This chain joins TRBV3 and TRBJ2-2; 13 bases agree with TRBD2. Read sequence stops 1 residue before the CDR3 end, and the germline J gene provides the missing end. Trimming took 4 bases from V and 6 from J; bases not matched to a gene: 2. Germline CDR1 is SNHLY and CDR2 is FYNGKV (reference sequence). The CDR3 loop spans 15 amino acids.

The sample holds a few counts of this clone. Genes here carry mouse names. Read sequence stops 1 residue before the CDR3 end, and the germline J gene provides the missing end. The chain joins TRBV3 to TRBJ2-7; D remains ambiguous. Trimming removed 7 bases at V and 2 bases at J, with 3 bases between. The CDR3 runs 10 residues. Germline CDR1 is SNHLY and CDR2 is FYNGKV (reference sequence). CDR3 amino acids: CASKTYEQYF. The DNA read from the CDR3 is TGTGCCAGCAAAACCTATGAACAGTAC.

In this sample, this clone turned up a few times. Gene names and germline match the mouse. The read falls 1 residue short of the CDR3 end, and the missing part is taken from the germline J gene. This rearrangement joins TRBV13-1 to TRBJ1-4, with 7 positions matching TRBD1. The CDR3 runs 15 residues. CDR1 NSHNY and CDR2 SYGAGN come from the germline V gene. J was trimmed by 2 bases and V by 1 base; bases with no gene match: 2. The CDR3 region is CASSDRDRSNERLFF. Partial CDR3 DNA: TGTGCCAGCAGTGATAGGGACAGATCCAACGAAAGATTATTT.

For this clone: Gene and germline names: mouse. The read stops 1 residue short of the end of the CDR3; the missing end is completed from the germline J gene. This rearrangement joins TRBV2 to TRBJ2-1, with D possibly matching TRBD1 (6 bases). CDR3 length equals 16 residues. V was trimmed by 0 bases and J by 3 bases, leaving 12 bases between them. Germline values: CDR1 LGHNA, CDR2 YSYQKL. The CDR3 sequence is CASSQEPGEGYAEQFF. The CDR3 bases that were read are TGTGCCAGCAGCCAAGAGCCAGGGGAAGGCTATGCTGAGCAGTTC.

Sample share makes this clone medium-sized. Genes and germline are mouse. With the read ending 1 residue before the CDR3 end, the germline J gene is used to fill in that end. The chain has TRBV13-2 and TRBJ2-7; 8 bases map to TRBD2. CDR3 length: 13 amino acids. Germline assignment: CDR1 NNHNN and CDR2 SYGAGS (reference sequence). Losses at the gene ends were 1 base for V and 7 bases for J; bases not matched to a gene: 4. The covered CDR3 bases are TGTGCCAGCGGTGATCCTGGGGGGAAGGAACAGTAC. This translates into CASGDPGGKEQY. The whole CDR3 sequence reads CASGDPGGKEQYF.

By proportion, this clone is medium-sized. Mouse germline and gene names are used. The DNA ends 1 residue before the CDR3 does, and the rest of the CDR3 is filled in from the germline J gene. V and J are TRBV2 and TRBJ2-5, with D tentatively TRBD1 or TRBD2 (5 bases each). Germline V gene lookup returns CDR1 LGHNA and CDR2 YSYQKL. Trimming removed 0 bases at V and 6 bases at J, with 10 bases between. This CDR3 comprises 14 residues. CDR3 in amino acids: CASSQDQGADTQYF. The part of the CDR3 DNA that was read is TGTGCCAGCAGCCAAGATCAAGGGGCGGACACCCAGTAC.

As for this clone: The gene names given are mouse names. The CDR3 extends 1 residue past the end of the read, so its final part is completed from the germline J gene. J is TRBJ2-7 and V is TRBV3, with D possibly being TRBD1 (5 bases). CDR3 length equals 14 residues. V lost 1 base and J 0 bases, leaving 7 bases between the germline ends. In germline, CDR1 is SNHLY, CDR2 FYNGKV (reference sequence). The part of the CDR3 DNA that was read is TGTGCCAGCAGCTTAGGACAGAGCTCCTATGAACAGTAC. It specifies CASSLGQSSYEQY. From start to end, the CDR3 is CASSLGQSSYEQYF.

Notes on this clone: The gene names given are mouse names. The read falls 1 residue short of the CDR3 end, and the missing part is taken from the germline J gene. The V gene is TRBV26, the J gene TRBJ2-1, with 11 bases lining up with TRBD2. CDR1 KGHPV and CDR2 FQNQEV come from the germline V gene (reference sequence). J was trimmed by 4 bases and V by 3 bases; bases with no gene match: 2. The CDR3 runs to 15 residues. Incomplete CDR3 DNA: TGTGCCAGCAGTCTAGACTGGGGGGGGTATGCTGAGCAGTTC. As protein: CASSLDWGGYAEQF. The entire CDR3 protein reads CASSLDWGGYAEQFF.

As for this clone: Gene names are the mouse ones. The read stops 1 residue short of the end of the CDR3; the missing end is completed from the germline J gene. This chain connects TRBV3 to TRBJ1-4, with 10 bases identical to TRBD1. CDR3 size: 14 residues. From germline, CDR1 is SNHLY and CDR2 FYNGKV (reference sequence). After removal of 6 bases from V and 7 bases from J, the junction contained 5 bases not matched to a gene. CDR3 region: CASRGTGAPERLFF. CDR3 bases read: TGTGCCAGCAGAGGGACAGGGGCCCCCGAAAGATTATTT.

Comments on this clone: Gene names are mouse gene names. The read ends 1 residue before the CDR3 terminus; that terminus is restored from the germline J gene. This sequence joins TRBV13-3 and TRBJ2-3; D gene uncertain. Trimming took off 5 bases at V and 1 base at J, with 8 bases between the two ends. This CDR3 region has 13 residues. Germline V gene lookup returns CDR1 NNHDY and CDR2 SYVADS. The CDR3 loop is CASRGSGAETLYF. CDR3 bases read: TGTGCCAGCAGGGGGTCTGGTGCAGAAACGCTGTAT.

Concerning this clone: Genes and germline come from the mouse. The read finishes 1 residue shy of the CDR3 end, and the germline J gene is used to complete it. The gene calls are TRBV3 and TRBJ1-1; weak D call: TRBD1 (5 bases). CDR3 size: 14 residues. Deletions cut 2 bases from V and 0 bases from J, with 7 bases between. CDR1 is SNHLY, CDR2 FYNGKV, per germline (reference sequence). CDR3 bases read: TGTGCCAGCAGCTTAAGAGGGGCAAACACAGAAGTCTTC. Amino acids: CASSLRGANTEVF. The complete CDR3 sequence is CASSLRGANTEVFF.

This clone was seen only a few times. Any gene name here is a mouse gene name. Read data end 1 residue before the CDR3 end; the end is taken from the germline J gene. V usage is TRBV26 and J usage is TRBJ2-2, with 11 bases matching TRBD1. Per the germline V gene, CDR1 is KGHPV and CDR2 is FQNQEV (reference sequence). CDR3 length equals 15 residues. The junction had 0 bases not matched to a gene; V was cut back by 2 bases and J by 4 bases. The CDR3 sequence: CASSLGTGGTGQLYF. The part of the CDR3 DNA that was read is TGTGCCAGCAGTCTGGGGACAGGGGGCACCGGGCAGCTCTAC.

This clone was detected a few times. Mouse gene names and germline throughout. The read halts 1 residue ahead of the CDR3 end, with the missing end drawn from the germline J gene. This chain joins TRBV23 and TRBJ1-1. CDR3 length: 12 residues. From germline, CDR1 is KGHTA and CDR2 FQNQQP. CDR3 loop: CSSSQTGREVFF. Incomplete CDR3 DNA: TGCTCCAGCAGTCAAACCGGGAGAGAAGTCTTC.

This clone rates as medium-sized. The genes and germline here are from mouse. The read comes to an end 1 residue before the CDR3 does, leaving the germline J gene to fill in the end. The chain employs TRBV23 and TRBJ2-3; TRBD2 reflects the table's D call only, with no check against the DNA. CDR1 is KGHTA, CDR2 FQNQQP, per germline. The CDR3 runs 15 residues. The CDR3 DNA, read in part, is TGCTCCAGCAGTCAACGACTGGGGGGTGCAGAAACGCTGTAT. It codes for CSSSQRLGGAETLY. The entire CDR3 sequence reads CSSSQRLGGAETLYF.

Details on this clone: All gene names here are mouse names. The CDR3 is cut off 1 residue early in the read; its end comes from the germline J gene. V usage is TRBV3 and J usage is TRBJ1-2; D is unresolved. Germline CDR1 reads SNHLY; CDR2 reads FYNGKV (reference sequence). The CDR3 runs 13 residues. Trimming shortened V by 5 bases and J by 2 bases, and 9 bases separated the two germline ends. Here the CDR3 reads CASSKEHNSDYTF. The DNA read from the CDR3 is TGTGCCAGCAGCAAAGAACACAACTCCGACTACACC.

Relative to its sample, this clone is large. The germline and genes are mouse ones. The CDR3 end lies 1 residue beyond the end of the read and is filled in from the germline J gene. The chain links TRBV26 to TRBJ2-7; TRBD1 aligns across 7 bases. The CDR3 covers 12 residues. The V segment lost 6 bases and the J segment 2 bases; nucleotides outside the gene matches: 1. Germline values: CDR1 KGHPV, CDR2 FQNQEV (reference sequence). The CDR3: CASRGTAYEQYF. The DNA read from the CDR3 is TGTGCCAGCAGGGGGACAGCCTATGAACAGTAC. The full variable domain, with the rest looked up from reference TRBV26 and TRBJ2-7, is NSKVIQTPRYLVKGQGQKAKMRCIPEKGHPVVFWYQQNKNNEFKFLINFQNQEVLQQIDMTEKRFSAECPSNSPCSLEIQSSEAGDSALYLCASRGTAYEQYFGPGTRLTVL.

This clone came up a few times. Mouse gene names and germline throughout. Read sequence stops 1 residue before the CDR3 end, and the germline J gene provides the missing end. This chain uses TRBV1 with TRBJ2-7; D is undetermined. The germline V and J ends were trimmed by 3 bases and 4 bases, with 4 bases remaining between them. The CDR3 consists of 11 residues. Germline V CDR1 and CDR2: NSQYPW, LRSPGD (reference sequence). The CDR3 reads CTCSAGYEQYF. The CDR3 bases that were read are TGCACCTGCAGTGCTGGGTATGAACAGTAC.

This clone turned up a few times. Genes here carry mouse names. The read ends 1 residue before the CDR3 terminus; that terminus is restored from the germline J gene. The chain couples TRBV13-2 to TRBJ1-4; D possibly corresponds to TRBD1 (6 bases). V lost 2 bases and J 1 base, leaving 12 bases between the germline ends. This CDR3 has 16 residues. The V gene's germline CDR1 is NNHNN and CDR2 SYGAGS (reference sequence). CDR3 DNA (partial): TGTGCCAGCGGTGACGGGGGACAAAATTCCAACGAAAGATTATTT. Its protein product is CASGDGGQNSNERLF. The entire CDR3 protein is CASGDGGQNSNERLFF.

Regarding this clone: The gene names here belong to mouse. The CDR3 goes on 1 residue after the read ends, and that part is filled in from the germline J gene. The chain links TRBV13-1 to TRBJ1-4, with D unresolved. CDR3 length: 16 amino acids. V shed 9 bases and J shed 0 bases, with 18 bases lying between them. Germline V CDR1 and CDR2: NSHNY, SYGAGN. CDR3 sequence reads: CATTDATPFSNERLFF. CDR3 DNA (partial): TGTGCCACCACTGATGCGACACCTTTTTCCAACGAAAGATTATTT. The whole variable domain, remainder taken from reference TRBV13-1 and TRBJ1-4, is EAAVTQSPRNKVTVTGGNVTLSCRQTNSHNYMYWYRQDTGHGLRLIHYSYGAGNLRIGDVPDGYKATRTTQEDFFLLLELASPSQTSLYFCATTDATPFSNERLFFGHGTKLSVL.

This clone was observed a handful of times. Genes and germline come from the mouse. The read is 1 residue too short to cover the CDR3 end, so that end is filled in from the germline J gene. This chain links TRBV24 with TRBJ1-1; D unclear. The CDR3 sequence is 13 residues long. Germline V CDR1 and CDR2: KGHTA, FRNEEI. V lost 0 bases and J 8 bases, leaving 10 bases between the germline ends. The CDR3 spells CASSLYKEWEVFF. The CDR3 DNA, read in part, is TGTGCCAGCAGTCTGTATAAGGAGTGGGAAGTCTTC.

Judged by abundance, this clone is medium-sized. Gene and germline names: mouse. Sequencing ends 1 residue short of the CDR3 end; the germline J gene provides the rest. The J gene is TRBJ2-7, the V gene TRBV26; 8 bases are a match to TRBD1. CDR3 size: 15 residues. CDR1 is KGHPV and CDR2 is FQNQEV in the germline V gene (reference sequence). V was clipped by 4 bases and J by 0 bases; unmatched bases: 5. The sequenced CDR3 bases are TGTGCCAGCAGTCCCGACAGGGGAAGCTCCTATGAACAGTAC. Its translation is CASSPDRGSSYEQY. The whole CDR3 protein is CASSPDRGSSYEQYF.

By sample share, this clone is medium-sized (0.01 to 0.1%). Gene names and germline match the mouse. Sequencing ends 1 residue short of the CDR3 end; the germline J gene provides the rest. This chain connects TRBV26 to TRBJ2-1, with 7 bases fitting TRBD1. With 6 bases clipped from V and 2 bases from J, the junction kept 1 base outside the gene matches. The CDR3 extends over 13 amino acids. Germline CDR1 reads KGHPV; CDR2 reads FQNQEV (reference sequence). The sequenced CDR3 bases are TGTGCCAGCAGGGGGACAGACTATGCTGAGCAGTTC. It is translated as CASRGTDYAEQF. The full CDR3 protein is CASRGTDYAEQFF. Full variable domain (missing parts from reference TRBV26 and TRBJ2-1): NSKVIQTPRYLVKGQGQKAKMRCIPEKGHPVVFWYQQNKNNEFKFLINFQNQEVLQQIDMTEKRFSAECPSNSPCSLEIQSSEAGDSALYLCASRGTDYAEQFFGPGTRLTVL.

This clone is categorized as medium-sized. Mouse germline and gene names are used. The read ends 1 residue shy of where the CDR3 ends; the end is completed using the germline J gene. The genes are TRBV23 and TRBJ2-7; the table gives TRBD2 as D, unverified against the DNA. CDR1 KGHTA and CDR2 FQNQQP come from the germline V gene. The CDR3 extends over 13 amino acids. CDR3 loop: CSSSQSGGYEQYF. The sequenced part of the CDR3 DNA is TGCTCCAGCAGTCAATCGGGGGGGTATGAACAGTAC.

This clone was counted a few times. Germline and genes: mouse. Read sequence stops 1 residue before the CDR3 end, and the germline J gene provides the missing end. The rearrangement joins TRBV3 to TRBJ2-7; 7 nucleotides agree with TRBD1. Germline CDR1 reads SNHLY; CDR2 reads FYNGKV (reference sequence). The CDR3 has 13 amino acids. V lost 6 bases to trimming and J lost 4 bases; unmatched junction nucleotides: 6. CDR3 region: CASSLGTVYEQYF. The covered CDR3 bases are TGTGCCAGCAGTCTCGGGACAGTATATGAACAGTAC.

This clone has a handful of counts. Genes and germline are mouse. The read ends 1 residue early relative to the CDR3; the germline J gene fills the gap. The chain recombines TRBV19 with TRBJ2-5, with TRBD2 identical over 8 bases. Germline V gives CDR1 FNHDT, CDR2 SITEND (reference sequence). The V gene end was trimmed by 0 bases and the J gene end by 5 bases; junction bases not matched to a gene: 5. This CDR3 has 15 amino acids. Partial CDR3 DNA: TGTGCCAGCAGTATAGTCTGGGGGGAGGGAGACACCCAGTAC. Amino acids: CASSIVWGEGDTQY. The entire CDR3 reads CASSIVWGEGDTQYF.

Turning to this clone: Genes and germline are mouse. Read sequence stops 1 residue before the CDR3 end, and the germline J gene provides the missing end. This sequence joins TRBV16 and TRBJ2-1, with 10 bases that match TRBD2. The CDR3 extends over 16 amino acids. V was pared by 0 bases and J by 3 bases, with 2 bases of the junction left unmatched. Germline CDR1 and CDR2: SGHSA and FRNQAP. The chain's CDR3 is CASSLDTGGGYAEQFF. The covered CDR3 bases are TGTGCAAGCAGCTTAGATACTGGGGGGGGCTATGCTGAGCAGTTC.